This passage covers 14 T cell receptor beta chains from one sample sequenced in a study of shared clonotypes between healthy human individuals. Sequencing used immunoSEQ multiplex PCR; TCRdb keeps in-frame clones, though not all of them. The sample lists hundreds of thousands of clones, around 90% occurring once. Naivety among CD8 cells was defined by CD45RO negativity and positive CCR7 selection, thereby excluding terminally differentiated effector memory CD45RA+ cells. The sequenced sample was naive CD8+ T cells sorted from blood. The receptors originated from a man aged 30-40 years in good health.

Comments on this clone: The junction departs from germline at one end; a sequencing error may be responsible. CDR3: CARSFGRGGGGPWYEQYF. CDR3 coding DNA: TGCGCCCGCAGCTTCGGGAGGGGCGGGGGCGGACCGTGGTACGAGCAGTACTTC. The V gene is TRBV5-1, the J gene TRBJ2-7, with 8 bases fitting TRBD2. Germline V gene sequence: CDR1 SGHRS, CDR2 YFSETQ. CDR3 length: 18 residues.

The CDR3 DNA is TGTGCCAGTAGTCTCCGACTAGCGGGAGGTTTTTACGAGCAGTACTTC. This gives the protein CASSLRLAGGFYEQYF. The chain has TRBV19 and TRBJ2-7; 13 bases are shared with TRBD2. Germline V gene data show CDR1 as LNHDA and CDR2 as SQIVND (reference sequence). The CDR3 is 16 residues long. Trimming took 5 bases from V and 4 from J; bases not matched to a gene: 8.

The chain's CDR3 is CASRPRDRGQTSTDTQYF. The CDR3 DNA sequence: TGTGCCAGCAGGCCCCGGGACAGGGGACAGACTAGCACAGATACGCAGTATTTT. This sequence joins TRBV7-9 and TRBJ2-3; 10 bases are shared with TRBD1. Looked up from germline, CDR1 is SEHNR and CDR2 is FQNEAQ (reference sequence). The CDR3 extends over 18 amino acids. After removal of 6 bases from V and 0 bases from J, the junction contained 12 bases not matched to a gene. Variable domain in full (rest from reference TRBV7-9 and TRBJ2-3): DTGVSQNPRHKITKRGQNVTFRCDPISEHNRLYWYRQTLGQGPEFLTYFQNEAQLEKSRLLSDRFSAERPKGSFSTLEIQRTEQGDSAMYLCASRPRDRGQTSTDTQYFGPGTRLTVL.

The chain links TRBV9 to TRBJ2-7; 7 bases match TRBD1. V was clipped by 0 bases and J by 3 bases; unmatched bases: 9. Germline CDR1 is SGDLS and CDR2 is YYNGEE. The CDR3 is made up of 16 amino acids. CDR3 nucleotide sequence: TGTGCCAGCAGCGTAGGGGGGACAGAACGTTACTACGAGCAGTACTTC. Translating gives CASSVGGTERYYEQYF.

This chain links TRBV27 with TRBJ2-1; D gene unclear. This CDR3 is 13 amino acids long. V gave up 0 bases and J gave up 10 bases, with 10 bases separating them. CDR1 MNHEY and CDR2 SMNVEV come from the germline V gene (reference sequence). CDR3 bases: TGTGCCAGCAGTTTATCCAGGTCGGGCGAGCAGTTCTTC. Its protein is CASSLSRSGEQFF.

This chain connects TRBV25-1 to TRBJ2-4; D perhaps matches TRBD2 (6 bases). The CDR3 covers 15 residues. The germline V gene has CDR1 MGHDK and CDR2 SYGVNS. Trimming cost V 1 base and J 5 bases, with 12 bases left between them. CDR3 loop: CASSESGRSENIQYF. Written as DNA, the CDR3 is TGTGCCAGCAGTGAATCTGGGAGGTCTGAAAACATTCAGTACTTC.

The chain has TRBV27 and TRBJ2-7, with 11 bases fitting TRBD2. V was pared by 8 bases and J by 0 bases, with 6 bases of the junction left unmatched. The V gene's germline CDR1 is MNHEY and CDR2 SMNVEV (reference sequence). This CDR3 has 15 amino acids. CDR3 in DNA: TGTGCCAGCGCCACTAGCGGGAGCCGCTCCTACGAGCAGTACTTC. As protein: CASATSGSRSYEQYF.

V gene TRBV7-6 combines with J gene TRBJ2-5; D is uncertain. The CDR3 contains 15 residues. CDR1 and CDR2 (germline): SGHVS, FNYEAQ. The ends were cut back, 5 bases at V and 3 bases at J, with 16 bases in the middle. CDR3 amino acids: CASSPKILGEETQYF. Here the CDR3 DNA reads TGTGCCAGCAGCCCCAAGATACTGGGCGAAGAGACCCAGTACTTC.

The V call is TRBV6-5, the J call TRBJ2-3; perhaps D is TRBD1 or TRBD2 (5 bases each). The CDR3 loop spans 15 amino acids. V shed 2 bases and J shed 8 bases, with 17 bases lying between them. Per germline, CDR1 MNHEY and CDR2 SVGAGI. The CDR3 sequence: CASSYRDAPGTTQYF. The CDR3 nucleotides read TGTGCCAGCAGTTACCGGGACGCCCCGGGAACTACGCAGTATTTT.

This chain uses TRBV9 with TRBJ2-7, with D perhaps given as TRBD1 or TRBD2 (5 bases each). This CDR3 is built from 15 residues. Trimming removed 0 bases at V and 3 bases at J, with 13 bases between. Germline V gene data show CDR1 as SGDLS and CDR2 as YYNGEE. CDR3 in DNA: TGTGCCAGCAGCGTAGCGATGGGACGAAACTACGAGCAGTACTTC. Translation: CASSVAMGRNYEQYF.

J is TRBJ2-1 and V is TRBV5-5; no clear D. This CDR3 region has 17 residues. Per the germline V gene, CDR1 is SGHKS and CDR2 is YYEKEE (reference sequence). V was trimmed by 2 bases and J by 1 base, leaving 16 bases between them. CDR3 loop: CASSFSYVSSSYNEQFF. In nucleotides, the CDR3 is TGTGCCAGCAGCTTCAGTTACGTATCAAGTTCCTACAATGAGCAGTTCTTC.

V usage is TRBV5-8 and J usage is TRBJ2-7; tentative D call: TRBD1 (6 bases). Trimming left V 4 bases short and J 4 bases short, with 15 bases between. Germline CDR1 reads SGHTS; CDR2 reads YDEGEE. This CDR3 has 14 amino acids. CDR3 loop: CASSDQGLGYEQYF. CDR3 bases: TGTGCCAGCAGCGACCAGGGGTTAGGATACGAGCAGTACTTC.

This chain connects TRBV11-2 to TRBJ1-2; D uncertain. CDR1 SGHAT and CDR2 FQNNGV come from the germline V gene. V dropped 1 base and J dropped 5 bases, with 14 bases sitting between them. The length of the CDR3 is 15 residues. The CDR3 DNA sequence: TGTGCCAGCAGCTTAGTGCGGGGTATGCCGTATGGCTACACCTTC. It yields the protein CASSLVRGMPYGYTF.

The CDR3, as DNA: TGTGCCAGCAGCTCTGCTGGCGGGGTCAATGAGCAGTTCTTC. This encodes CASSSAGGVNEQFF. The V gene is TRBV7-9, the J gene TRBJ2-1, with a possible D match to TRBD2 (6 bases). Germline CDR1 SEHNR, CDR2 FQNEAQ (reference sequence). This CDR3 is built from 14 residues. Deletions cut 4 bases from V and 6 bases from J, with 13 bases between.